The 32 T cell receptor beta chains listed next were all sequenced from one sample in a study of shared clonotypes between healthy human individuals. TCRdb's copy holds only in-frame clones and misses some; the assay was immunoSEQ multiplex PCR. The sample shows about 1.1 million clones, 60% to 80% of them seen only once. Sequencing was performed on memory CD4+ T cells from PBMCs. Subset reported: CD45RA-negative fraction. The receptors shown here come from a man aged 18 to 35 in good health. Some clones in this sample may be carry-over from other donors' samples.

The chain uses TRBV19 and TRBJ2-4, with 14 nucleotides matching TRBD2. The CDR3 loop spans 18 amino acids. V shed 4 bases and J 7 bases; nucleotides not matched to a gene: 12. Germline lookup yields CDR1 LNHDA and CDR2 SQIVND (reference sequence). Here the CDR3 DNA reads TGTGCCAGTAGTACGCCCGGGACTAGCGGGAGCCGGTCGAACATTCAGTACTTC. This sequence encodes CASSTPGTSGSRSNIQYF.

The genes are TRBV4-1 and TRBJ2-1, with TRBD1 as a possible D gene (6 bases). This CDR3 has 15 amino acids. The V gene lost 4 bases and the J gene lost 4 bases, with 14 bases spanning the gap. Germline CDR1 is MGHRA and CDR2 is YSYEKL. This CDR3 is CASSRDTGSYNEQFF. CDR3 coding DNA: TGCGCCAGCAGCCGAGACACAGGGAGTTACAATGAGCAGTTCTTC.

Only a few counts were recorded for this clone. The CDR3 bases are TGTGCCAGCAGCTTAAGGACAGGGAACACCGGGGAGCTGTTTTTT. This translates into CASSLRTGNTGELFF. The rearrangement uses TRBV7-2 and TRBJ2-2; 7 bases map to TRBD1. Germline V gene lookup returns CDR1 SGHTA and CDR2 FQGNSA. The CDR3 contains 15 residues. V lost 2 bases and J lost 1; bases outside the gene matches: 1.

V usage is TRBV7-2 and J usage is TRBJ2-2; 12 bases match TRBD1. This CDR3 region has 15 residues. Germline V gives CDR1 SGHTA, CDR2 FQGNSA. V was clipped by 8 bases and J by 4 bases; unmatched bases: 5. CDR3 sequence (DNA): TGTGCCAGCGGGGACAGGGGGCGCGCCACCGGGGAGCTGTTTTTT. Translating it yields CASGDRGRATGELFF.

V is TRBV5-1 and J is TRBJ1-4; D may be TRBD1 (5 bases). Trimming took off 4 bases at V and 8 bases at J, with 15 bases between the two ends. The CDR3 extends over 14 amino acids. CDR1 and CDR2 from the germline V gene are SGHRS and YFSETQ. DNA of the CDR3: TGCGCCAGCAGCCTGGGCGGGGCGAAGGAAAAACTGTTTTTT. As protein: CASSLGGAKEKLFF. The variable domain in full, completed from reference TRBV5-1 and TRBJ1-4, reads KAGVTQTPRYLIKTRGQQVTLSCSPISGHRSVSWYQQTPGQGLQFLFEYFSETQRNKGNFPGRFSGRQFSNSRSEMNVSTLELGDSALYLCASSLGGAKEKLFFGSGTQLSVL.

The V gene is TRBV4-1, the J gene TRBJ1-5, with D possibly TRBD1 on 5 matching bases. This CDR3 comprises 17 residues. The germline V gene has CDR1 MGHRA and CDR2 YSYEKL. V lost 0 bases to trimming and J lost 5 bases, with 17 bases between them. CDR3 protein: CASSQDQGGDLYQPQHF. CDR3 DNA: TGCGCCAGCAGCCAAGATCAGGGAGGGGACCTATATCAGCCCCAGCATTTT.

The rearrangement links TRBV5-4 to TRBJ2-5; 8 nucleotides match TRBD2. Looked up from germline, CDR1 is SGHNT and CDR2 is YYREEE (reference sequence). This CDR3 has 15 amino acids. V lost 4 bases, J lost 5 bases, and 10 bases stayed unmatched. CDR3 amino acids: CASSARLATRETQYF. In nucleotides, the CDR3 is TGTGCCAGCAGCGCAAGACTAGCGACGAGGGAGACCCAGTACTTC.

The chain employs TRBV9 and TRBJ1-5; unclear D gene. The CDR3 consists of 14 residues. The germline V and J ends were trimmed by 2 bases and 5 bases, with 11 bases remaining between them. From germline, CDR1 is SGDLS and CDR2 YYNGEE. The CDR3 DNA sequence: TGTGCCAGCAGCGTTGGCCCCGGGGATCAGCCCCAGCATTTT. It codes for CASSVGPGDQPQHF.

The chain uses TRBV7-9 and TRBJ2-7; 9 nucleotides line up with TRBD2. CDR1 SEHNR and CDR2 FQNEAQ come from the germline V gene (reference sequence). V gave up 3 bases and J gave up 1 base; unmatched junction bases: 7. CDR3 size: 16 residues. The CDR3 DNA reads TGTGCCAGCAGCTTTAGTAGCGGGAGAGGGTCCTACGAGCAGTACTTC. It is translated as CASSFSSGRGSYEQYF.

The chain carries TRBV6-1 and TRBJ1-1; D gene uncertain. The CDR3 contains 14 residues. V was trimmed by 4 bases and J by 1 base, leaving 10 bases between them. Looked up from germline, CDR1 is MNHNS and CDR2 is SASEGT. CDR3 coding DNA: TGTGCCAGCAGTGCAGAATACGGGAACACTGAAGCTTTCTTT. Translation gives CASSAEYGNTEAFF.

The rearrangement uses TRBV2 and TRBJ2-5; D is perhaps TRBD1 (5 bases). Germline CDR1 and CDR2: SNHLY and FYNNEI. This CDR3 has 14 amino acids. V shed 4 bases and J shed 2 bases, with 11 bases lying between them. CDR3 protein: CASSARQRQETQYF. The CDR3 region has the DNA TGTGCCAGCAGTGCGCGACAGCGACAAGAGACCCAGTACTTC.

DNA of the CDR3: TGTGCCAGCAGTGCAAGCGGGCGAGATACGCAGTATTTT. This sequence encodes CASSASGRDTQYF. This chain links TRBV6-1 with TRBJ2-3, with D possibly being TRBD2 (6 bases). V was cut by 4 bases and J by 5 bases, with 10 bases left in between. The germline V gene has CDR1 MNHNS and CDR2 SASEGT. This CDR3 comprises 13 residues.

The chain carries TRBV23-1 and TRBJ2-1; TRBD2 agrees at 10 bases. TRBV23-1 is flagged as an ORF with uncertain function. After removal of 6 bases from V and 5 bases from J, the junction contained 10 bases not matched to a gene. The CDR3 totals 16 residues. The CDR3 sequence: CASRQNGLAVDNEQFF. The CDR3 DNA is TGCGCCAGCAGACAAAATGGACTAGCGGTAGACAATGAGCAGTTCTTC.

Only a few counts were recorded for this clone. The J gene is TRBJ2-7, the V gene TRBV5-1, with D possibly being TRBD1 or TRBD2 (5 bases each). The V gene lost 3 bases and the J gene lost 2 bases, with 12 bases spanning the gap. CDR1 and CDR2 from the germline V gene are SGHRS and YFSETQ. This CDR3 spans 14 amino acids. CDR3: CASSYRDGPYEQYF. The CDR3 DNA follows: TGCGCCAGCAGCTACCGGGACGGGCCCTACGAGCAGTACTTC.

This clone was seen a handful of times. The CDR3 DNA reads as TGTGCCAGCTTGGGGACCGCGTGGGGGAACTATGGCTACACCTTC. This gives the protein CASLGTAWGNYGYTF. This sequence joins TRBV6-1 and TRBJ1-2, with D perhaps matching TRBD1 (5 bases). Germline values: CDR1 MNHNS, CDR2 SASEGT. Trimming left V 8 bases short and J 2 bases short, with 18 bases between. CDR3 size: 15 residues.

The J gene is TRBJ2-7, the V gene TRBV5-4, with 7 bases lining up with TRBD1. CDR3 size: 15 residues. CDR1 SGHNT and CDR2 YYREEE come from the germline V gene (reference sequence). V lost 4 bases to trimming and J lost 2 bases; unmatched junction nucleotides: 9. Here the CDR3 reads CASSQRTGNPYEQYF. CDR3 DNA sequence: TGTGCCAGCAGCCAGAGGACAGGCAACCCCTACGAGCAGTACTTC.

The CDR3 here is CASSTRDSHNEQFF. The CDR3 DNA sequence: TGTGCCAGCAGTACTCGAGACAGCCACAATGAGCAGTTCTTC. The V call is TRBV27, the J call TRBJ2-1, with D tentatively TRBD1 (5 bases). The V gene lost 5 bases and the J gene lost 5 bases, with 13 bases spanning the gap. Germline-derived CDR1 and CDR2 are MNHEY and SMNVEV (reference sequence). The CDR3 length is 14 residues.

V is TRBV5-4 and J is TRBJ2-7; the match to TRBD2 covers 10 bases. Per germline, CDR1 SGHNT and CDR2 YYREEE (reference sequence). The CDR3 totals 16 residues. V gave up 0 bases and J gave up 0 bases; unmatched junction bases: 3. DNA for the CDR3: TGTGCCAGCAGCTTGGTAGCTAGCGGGAGCTCCTACGAGCAGTACTTC. It yields the protein CASSLVASGSSYEQYF.

Comment on this clone: Other DNA sequences in the same sample also yield this CDR3. The V gene is TRBV28, the J gene TRBJ1-3, with D hard to call. Trimming stripped 2 bases from V and 6 bases from J, with 2 bases between. The germline gives CDR1 MDHEN, CDR2 SYDVKM. This CDR3 comprises 11 residues. The CDR3 sequence is CASSLTNTIYF. In nucleotides, the CDR3 is TGTGCCAGCAGTTTAACAAACACCATATATTTT.

The CDR3 is CASRFGRGHGYTF. CDR3 in DNA: TGCGCCAGCAGGTTTGGTAGGGGGCATGGCTACACCTTC. The gene calls are TRBV10-2 and TRBJ1-2, with 7 nucleotides matching TRBD1. This CDR3 region has 13 residues. Germline loops: CDR1 WSHSY, CDR2 SAAADI. The V gene end was trimmed by 6 bases and the J gene end by 6 bases; junction bases not matched to a gene: 7.

The rearrangement joins TRBV6-5 to TRBJ2-1; 12 nucleotides line up with TRBD2. Trimming took 2 bases from V and 7 from J; bases not matched to a gene: 6. The CDR3 runs 16 residues. Per germline, CDR1 MNHEY and CDR2 SVGAGI. The CDR3 DNA follows: TGTGCCAGCAGTTACGTTTCGACTAGCGGGAGTAATGAGCAGTTCTTC. Its translation is CASSYVSTSGSNEQFF.

As DNA, the CDR3 is TGTGCCAGAAGCGTAAGCCCGACTTACACCGGGGAGCTGTTTTTT. Translating it yields CARSVSPTYTGELFF. This chain connects TRBV5-3 to TRBJ2-2; no clear D gene. TRBV5-3 is marked as an open reading frame, function uncertain. Deletions cut 4 bases from V and 3 bases from J, with 13 bases between. This CDR3 contains 15 residues.

The V call is TRBV20-1, the J call TRBJ2-1; 9 bases agree with TRBD1. With 5 bases clipped from V and 10 bases from J, the junction kept 3 bases outside the gene matches. CDR3 size: 11 residues. Per germline, CDR1 DFQATT and CDR2 SNEGSKA (reference sequence). The CDR3 here is CSAGDREEQFF. The CDR3 DNA follows: TGCAGTGCTGGGGACAGGGAAGAGCAGTTCTTC.

V and J are TRBV7-2 and TRBJ2-7, with TRBD2 matching 15 bases. Per the germline V gene, CDR1 is SGHTA and CDR2 is FQGNSA. The CDR3 sequence is 16 residues long. V gave up 1 base and J gave up 4 bases; unmatched junction bases: 2. This CDR3 reads CASSLVGLAGGYEQYF. The DNA of the CDR3 is TGTGCCAGCAGCTTAGTAGGACTAGCGGGAGGGTACGAGCAGTACTTC.

The chain uses TRBV2 and TRBJ2-5; TRBD1 matches 9 bases. The CDR3 covers 15 residues. The V segment lost 7 bases and the J segment 4 bases; nucleotides outside the gene matches: 10. Germline-derived CDR1 and CDR2 are SNHLY and FYNNEI. The CDR3 reads CASNGQGMSRETQYF. The CDR3, as DNA: TGTGCCAGCAATGGACAGGGGATGAGTCGAGAGACCCAGTACTTC.

V and J are TRBV5-4 and TRBJ2-5; 10 bases fit TRBD1. Germline values: CDR1 SGHNT, CDR2 YYREEE (reference sequence). This CDR3 region has 15 residues. V was pared by 3 bases and J by 5 bases, with 7 bases of the junction left unmatched. CDR3: CASSWGTGAWETQYF. The CDR3 DNA reads TGTGCCAGCAGCTGGGGGACAGGGGCGTGGGAGACCCAGTACTTC. Based on the CDR3 plus reference TRBV5-4 and TRBJ2-5, the full variable domain is ETGVTQSPTHLIKTRGQQVTLRCSSQSGHNTVSWYQQALGQGPQFIFQYYREEENGRGNFPPRFSGLQFPNYSSELNVNALELDDSALYLCASSWGTGAWETQYFGPGTRLLVL.

The chain uses TRBV29-1 and TRBJ1-3; D is unclear. The V end lost 3 bases, the J end lost 0 bases, and 3 bases lay between the germline ends. The CDR3 loop spans 12 amino acids. Looked up from germline, CDR1 is SQVTM and CDR2 is ANQGSEA. The chain's CDR3 is CSVEDSGNTIYF. The CDR3 coding sequence is TGCAGCGTTGAGGACTCTGGAAACACCATATATTTT.

V and J are TRBV5-1 and TRBJ2-7; weak D call: TRBD2 (5 bases). The CDR3 sequence is 14 residues long. CDR1 and CDR2 (germline): SGHRS, YFSETQ. V lost 5 bases, J lost 3 bases, and 15 bases lay in between. The CDR3: CASRPDPGSYEQYF. The CDR3 DNA reads as TGCGCCAGCAGGCCGGACCCGGGAAGCTACGAGCAGTACTTC.

This clone was recorded a few times. The rearrangement uses TRBV27 and TRBJ1-1; D not resolved. CDR3 size: 13 residues. With 0 bases removed from V and 4 bases from J, the gap between germline ends came to 6 bases. The germline CDR1 and CDR2 sequences are MNHEY and SMNVEV (reference sequence). The CDR3 here is CASSLSFATEAFF. Here the CDR3 DNA reads TGTGCCAGCAGTTTATCCTTTGCCACTGAAGCTTTCTTT.

This chain connects TRBV5-1 to TRBJ1-2; TRBD1 agrees at 7 bases. Germline V CDR1 and CDR2: SGHRS, YFSETQ. The CDR3 totals 15 residues. Trimming at V came to 4 bases and at J to 3 bases, leaving 9 bases not matched to a gene. The CDR3 nucleotides are TGCGCCAGCAGCGTTGGAGGGGGCGCAGACTATGGCTACACCTTC. This encodes CASSVGGGADYGYTF.

This clone was counted between two and nine times. V is TRBV19 and J is TRBJ1-2; D unresolved. Germline CDR1 and CDR2: LNHDA and SQIVND (reference sequence). This CDR3 contains 11 residues. V dropped 3 bases and J dropped 4 bases, with 3 bases sitting between them. CDR3 bases: TGTGCCAGTAGTATGGGCTATGGCTACACCTTC. This translates into CASSMGYGYTF. Variable domain in full (rest from reference TRBV19 and TRBJ1-2): DGGITQSPKYLFRKEGQNVTLSCEQNLNHDAMYWYRQDPGQGLRLIYYSQIVNDFQKGDIAEGYSVSREKKESFPLTVTSAQKNPTAFYLCASSMGYGYTFGSGTRLTVV.

Worth noting for this clone: A much larger clone is a single base away; this may be a read error. V gene TRBV6-4 combines with J gene TRBJ2-2; TRBD2 matches 7 bases. The CDR3 runs 16 residues. CDR1 MRHNA and CDR2 SNTAGT come from the germline V gene. The CDR3 DNA reads TGTGCCAGCAACCAAGAGGCGGGAGCGGGCACCGGGGAGCTGTCTTTT. This translates into CASNQEAGAGTGELSF.